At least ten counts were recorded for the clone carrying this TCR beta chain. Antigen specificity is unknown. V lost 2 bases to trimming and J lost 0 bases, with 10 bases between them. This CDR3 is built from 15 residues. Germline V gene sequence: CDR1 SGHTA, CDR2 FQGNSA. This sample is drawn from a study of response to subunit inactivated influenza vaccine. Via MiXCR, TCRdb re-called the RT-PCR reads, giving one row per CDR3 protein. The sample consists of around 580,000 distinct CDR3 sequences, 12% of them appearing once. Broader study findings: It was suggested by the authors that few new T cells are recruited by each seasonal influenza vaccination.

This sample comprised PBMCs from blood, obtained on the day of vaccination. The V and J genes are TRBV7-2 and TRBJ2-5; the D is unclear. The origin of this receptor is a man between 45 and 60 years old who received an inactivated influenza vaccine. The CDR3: CASSLQRQYQETQYF. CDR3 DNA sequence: TGTGCCAGCAGCTTACAGCGCCAGTACCAAGAGACCCAGTACTTC. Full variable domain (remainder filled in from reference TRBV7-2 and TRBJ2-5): GAGVSQSPSNKVTEKGKDVELRCDPISGHTALYWYRQSLGQGLEFLIYFQGNSAPDKSGLPSDRFSAERTGGSVSTLTIQRTQQEDSAVYLCASSLQRQYQETQYFGPGTRLLVL.